This T cell receptor (beta chain) was recovered during a study of T cells in Graves' hyperthyroidism and ophthalmopathy. For the study at large: Sampling of peripheral blood happened at initial diagnosis, prior to any treatment.

CDR1 is LGHDT, CDR2 YNNKEL, per germline (reference sequence). The CDR3 consists of 12 residues. V was pared by 2 bases and J by 11 bases, with 10 bases between. With duration under 3 months, ophthalmopathy was active: Clinical Activity Score at least 3, NOSPECS at least 4. TCR beta CDR3 sequences were amplified from RNA transcripts. Initially, a first-round RT-PCR of the TCR CDR3 employed the HTBI primer set. TCRdb analysed the multiplex PCR reads with MiXCR anew, one entry per CDR3 protein. Counted here are approximately 490,000 distinct CDR3 sequences, about 22% occurring once; the ten biggest clones make up under 55%.

The receptor's source is a woman between 65 and 79 years old with Graves' ophthalmopathy. The J gene is TRBJ1-5, the V gene TRBV3-1; D possibly corresponds to TRBD1 (5 bases). The sequenced material came from blood. CDR3 residues: CASSQNSGSQHF. The DNA for the CDR3 is TGTGCCAGCAGCCAAAACTCAGGGTCCCAGCATTTT.